Following are 22 T cell receptor beta chains from one sample sequenced in a study of neurological immune-mediated disorders. TCRdb called the 5' RACE reads again in MiXCR, with one record for every CDR3 protein. This sample has roughly 25,000 distinct CDR3 sequences, with more than 6% found just once. The source material was PBMCs. The origin of the receptors is a woman aged 40 to 50 in good health.

This clonotype was found many times. The rearrangement joins TRBV7-2 to TRBJ2-1; 11 bases line up with TRBD1. The CDR3 runs to 14 residues. CDR1 and CDR2 (germline): SGHTA, FQGNSA. The J segment lost 7 bases and the V segment lost 5 bases, leaving 4 bases of the junction unmatched. The CDR3 sequence is CASSGGQGGNEQFF. The CDR3 nucleotides read TGTGCCAGCAGCGGGGGACAGGGGGGAAATGAGCAGTTCTTC.

In its sample, this clonotype was seen many times. V usage is TRBV2 and J usage is TRBJ1-2; possibly TRBD1 for D (6 bases). Germline CDR1 is SNHLY and CDR2 is FYNNEI. Trimming removed 6 bases at V and 0 bases at J, with 11 bases between. The CDR3 has 14 residues. Written as DNA, the CDR3 is TGTGCCAGCAGCGTGGACAGCTCTAACTATGGCTACACCTTC. This translates into CASSVDSSNYGYTF.

This clonotype was found many times. The chain employs TRBV7-8 and TRBJ2-7; D may match TRBD1 or TRBD2 (5 bases each). V lost 0 bases to trimming and J lost 4 bases, with 22 bases between them. Germline values: CDR1 SGHVS, CDR2 FQNEAQ. The CDR3 totals 18 residues. The CDR3 nucleotides read TGTGCCAGCAGCTTAGCGGCAGGGAGTCTCCAGATCCTTTACGAGCAGTACTTC. This codes for CASSLAAGSLQILYEQYF.

This clonotype has at least ten counts. In DNA form, the CDR3 reads TGCAGTGCTAGTCCCCCCCAGCCAAATTACAATGAGCAGTTCTTC. Translation: CSASPPQPNYNEQFF. The chain carries TRBV20-1 and TRBJ2-1, with D unresolved. The germline V and J ends were trimmed by 3 bases and 4 bases, with 16 bases remaining between them. The germline V gene has CDR1 DFQATT and CDR2 SNEGSKA (reference sequence). This CDR3 spans 15 amino acids.

The table lists this clonotype with many counts. The rearrangement uses TRBV6-2 or TRBV6-3 and TRBJ1-1; D is uncertain. The germline gives CDR1 MNHEY, CDR2 SVGEGT. V lost 4 bases and J lost 7, with 13 bases in between. This CDR3 has 13 residues. DNA of the CDR3: TGTGCCAGCAGTTTGGACCTACTCGTTGAAGCTTTCTTT. This sequence encodes CASSLDLLVEAFF.

The V call is TRBV5-5, the J call TRBJ2-1; TRBD2 matches 7 bases. V gave up 5 bases and J gave up 8 bases; unmatched junction bases: 7. This CDR3 comprises 13 residues. The germline V gene has CDR1 SGHKS and CDR2 YYEKEE (reference sequence). The CDR3 nucleotides are TGTGCCAGCAGATGGACTAGTAATCATGAGCAGTTCTTC. Protein sequence: CASRWTSNHEQFF.

This clonotype was seen repeatedly, ten times or more. The chain combines TRBV4-3 with TRBJ2-7; D gene uncertain. Deletions cut 1 base from V and 2 bases from J, with 6 bases between. CDR3 length: 13 residues. Germline V gene lookup returns CDR1 LGHNA and CDR2 YSLEER. CDR3 sequence: CASSQGRTYEQYF. The CDR3 bases are TGCGCCAGCAGCCAAGGGAGAACCTACGAGCAGTACTTC.

This clonotype was observed at least ten times. This chain connects TRBV20-1 to TRBJ2-1, with TRBD2 identical over 8 bases. This CDR3 contains 16 residues. The germline V gene encodes CDR1 DFQATT and CDR2 SNEGSKA (reference sequence). V shed 6 bases and J 0 bases; nucleotides not matched to a gene: 10. The CDR3 loop reads CSANPLSGSSYNEQFF. The CDR3 DNA follows: TGCAGTGCCAACCCTTTAAGCGGGAGCTCCTACAATGAGCAGTTCTTC.

This clonotype was detected ten times or more. This chain connects TRBV28 to TRBJ2-1; 8 bases align to TRBD1. The trim removed 6 bases at V and 5 bases at J, leaving 15 bases unmatched. CDR3 length: 17 amino acids. Germline V lookup: CDR1 MDHEN, CDR2 SYDVKM. CDR3 in DNA: TGTGCCAGCAGCCCTCAGGTCTCAGGGGGCCCCCACAATGAGCAGTTCTTC. Its translation is CASSPQVSGGPHNEQFF.

This clonotype was recorded once. Here the CDR3 DNA reads TGTGCCAGCAGCGTAGATGAGGGAATGTCCTACAATGAGCAGTTCTTC. This gives the protein CASSVDEGMSYNEQFF. This rearrangement joins TRBV9 to TRBJ2-1; D is possibly TRBD2 (5 bases). V gave up 0 bases and J gave up 1 base, with 11 bases separating them. Germline V gene data show CDR1 as SGDLS and CDR2 as YYNGEE. The CDR3 has 16 amino acids.

This clonotype is deemed medium-sized (0.01 to 0.1%). The CDR3 region has the DNA TGTGCCAGCAGCCGTAGGCCCCAGGGGGCCGGACTGAACACCGGGGAGCTGTTTTTT. Protein: CASSRRPQGAGLNTGELFF. This chain links TRBV4-2 with TRBJ2-2; TRBD1 agrees at 8 bases. Trimming at V came to 4 bases and at J to 1 base, leaving 14 bases not matched to a gene. The CDR3 spans 19 residues. Germline V CDR1 and CDR2: LGHNA, YNFKEQ.

In this sample, this clonotype turned up many times. The chain links TRBV20-1 to TRBJ1-5; unclear D gene. Trimming shortened V by 4 bases and J by 4 bases, and 11 bases separated the two germline ends. The germline gives CDR1 DFQATT, CDR2 SNEGSKA (reference sequence). The CDR3 runs to 13 residues. The CDR3 sequence is CSAILDTNQPQHF. The CDR3 DNA reads TGCAGTGCTATTCTCGACACGAATCAGCCCCAGCATTTT.

This clonotype showed up many times. V usage is TRBV29-1 and J usage is TRBJ1-5; tentative D call: TRBD1 (5 bases). Trimming pared 4 bases from V and 4 bases from J, leaving 11 bases between. The length of the CDR3 is 13 residues. Germline V gene lookup returns CDR1 SQVTM and CDR2 ANQGSEA. DNA of the CDR3: TGCAGCGTTGGGGGCAGCAGAAATCAGCCCCAGCATTTT. It codes for CSVGGSRNQPQHF.

This clonotype was counted at least ten times. The chain uses TRBV7-2 and TRBJ2-4, with D unclear. The germline V gene encodes CDR1 SGHTA and CDR2 FQGNSA. V was shortened by 5 bases and J by 8 bases, with 13 bases between the two germline ends. The CDR3 covers 13 residues. The CDR3 DNA reads TGTGCCAGCAGCCCACACCTTGGGGACATTCAGTACTTC. Translated, it gives CASSPHLGDIQYF.

In this sample, this clonotype turned up many times. V is TRBV29-1 and J is TRBJ1-3, with 9 bases that match TRBD1. The CDR3 covers 14 residues. The germline V gene encodes CDR1 SQVTM and CDR2 ANQGSEA. The junction had 5 bases not matched to a gene; V was cut back by 4 bases and J by 4 bases. The CDR3 reads CSVAGTGSGNTIYF. CDR3 sequence (DNA): TGCAGCGTTGCCGGGACAGGGAGCGGAAACACCATATATTTT.

CDR3 loop: CASSFAASGRADTQYF. The CDR3 nucleotides read TGCGCCAGCAGCTTCGCGGCTAGCGGGAGGGCAGATACGCAGTATTTT. The rearrangement uses TRBV5-1 and TRBJ2-3, with TRBD2 matching 12 bases. Germline loops: CDR1 SGHRS, CDR2 YFSETQ. Trimming cost V 2 bases and J 4 bases; bases outside gene matches: 5. The CDR3 length is 16 residues.

This clonotype has at least ten counts. The chain is built from TRBV29-1 and TRBJ1-1; D not resolved. This CDR3 has 15 residues. Trimming took 0 bases from V and 1 from J, leaving 12 bases between them. From germline, CDR1 is SQVTM and CDR2 ANQGSEA. CDR3 sequence (DNA): TGCAGCGTTGAAGATGGAGTTAGGCGGAACACTGAAGCTTTCTTT. This codes for CSVEDGVRRNTEAFF. The variable domain in full, completed from reference TRBV29-1 and TRBJ1-1, reads SAVISQKPSRDICQRGTSLTIQCQVDSQVTMMFWYRQQPGQSLTLIATANQGSEATYESGFVIDKFPISRPNLTFSTLTVSNMSPEDSSIYLCSVEDGVRRNTEAFFGQGTRLTVV.

This clonotype showed up many times. This chain links TRBV7-8 with TRBJ2-3; 7 nucleotides agree with TRBD1. This CDR3 spans 15 amino acids. V lost 5 bases and J lost 0; bases outside the gene matches: 5. Germline CDR1 is SGHVS and CDR2 is FQNEAQ. The DNA for the CDR3 is TGTGCCAGCAGCCCGCTGACAGGGAGCACAGATACGCAGTATTTT. Amino acid sequence: CASSPLTGSTDTQYF. Full variable domain (missing parts from reference TRBV7-8 and TRBJ2-3): GAGVSQSPRYKVAKRGQDVALRCDPISGHVSLFWYQQALGQGPEFLTYFQNEAQLDKSGLPSDRFFAERPEGSVSTLKIQRTQQEDSAVYLCASSPLTGSTDTQYFGPGTRLTVL.

This clonotype was picked up many times. This chain uses TRBV12-3 or TRBV12-4 with TRBJ2-7; 7 bases fit TRBD1. The CDR3 length is 14 residues. V dropped 7 bases and J dropped 0; count of bases not matched to a gene: 6. The CDR3 DNA reads TGTGCCAGCACCCAACAGGGGAGCTCCTACGAGCAGTACTTC. Its protein product is CASTQQGSSYEQYF.

This clonotype was seen many times. This chain connects TRBV5-1 to TRBJ1-1; D unresolved. The germline V and J ends were trimmed by 4 bases and 2 bases, with 15 bases remaining between them. The CDR3 is made up of 15 amino acids. Per the germline V gene, CDR1 is SGHRS and CDR2 is YFSETQ. CDR3 residues: CASSLNVRGNTEAFF. In DNA, the CDR3 is TGCGCCAGCAGCCTCAACGTTCGGGGAAACACTGAAGCTTTCTTT.

This clonotype was observed many times. This CDR3 is CASSRAQTGQTEAFF. Here the CDR3 DNA reads TGCGCCAGCAGCAGAGCTCAGACAGGTCAAACTGAAGCTTTCTTT. The rearrangement links TRBV5-1 to TRBJ1-1, with D possibly being TRBD1 (6 bases). The V end was cut by 4 bases, the J end by 5 bases, with 18 bases between. The CDR3 is made up of 15 amino acids. Germline CDR1 and CDR2: SGHRS and YFSETQ.

This clonotype was observed at least ten times. This chain joins TRBV5-1 and TRBJ2-1, with 9 bases that match TRBD1. After removal of 4 bases from V and 7 bases from J, the junction contained 9 bases not matched to a gene. The CDR3 length is 15 residues. Looked up from germline, CDR1 is SGHRS and CDR2 is YFSETQ. This CDR3 reads CASSRSRTGVNEQFF. The CDR3 DNA reads TGCGCCAGCAGCCGATCGCGGACAGGGGTTAATGAGCAGTTCTTC.